Below, one T cell receptor beta chain is given with its context. As yet, its antigen is unknown. Production of TCR cDNA was by 5'RACE template switching, which also added a universal primer site and UMIs. TCRdb re-derived calls from the 5' RACE reads in MiXCR, one entry per CDR3 protein. The table lists some 250,000 distinct CDR3 sequences, less than 9% of them singletons. This sample is drawn from a study of T cells after yellow fever vaccination. Points from the study as a whole: Only a small proportion of the clonotypes turned up in both the CD4 and the CD8 compartments, likely arising from convergent recombination. Booster sampling recovered most clones from primary vaccination (96% CD4, roughly 86% CD8). When the response was secondary, it was weaker but reached its peak faster, day 5 versus 15.

CDR1 is LGHDT, CDR2 YNNKEL, per germline (reference sequence). The V end was cut by 4 bases, the J end by 8 bases, with 14 bases between. The CDR3 is 14 residues long. This clonotype was sampled from a man under 40 who received the YFV17D yellow fever vaccine. This chain joins TRBV3-1 and TRBJ1-4; D remains ambiguous. The sequencing here drew on CD4+ T cells sorted from PBMCs, taken 15 days after the yellow fever booster vaccination. CDR3 protein: CASSPTFTSEKLFF. CDR3 coding DNA: TGTGCCAGCAGCCCAACTTTCACCTCGGAAAAACTGTTTTTT.